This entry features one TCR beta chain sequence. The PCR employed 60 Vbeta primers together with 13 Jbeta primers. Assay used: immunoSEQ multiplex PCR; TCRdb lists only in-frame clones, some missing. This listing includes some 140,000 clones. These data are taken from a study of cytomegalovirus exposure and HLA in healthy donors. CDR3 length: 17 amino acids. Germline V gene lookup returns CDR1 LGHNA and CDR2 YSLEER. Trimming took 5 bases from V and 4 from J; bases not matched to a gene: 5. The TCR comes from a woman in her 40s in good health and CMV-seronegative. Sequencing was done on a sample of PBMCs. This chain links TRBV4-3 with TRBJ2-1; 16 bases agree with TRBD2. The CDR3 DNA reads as TGCGCCAGCAGCGATGGGACTAGCGGGGGGGTTTACAATGAGCAGTTCTTC. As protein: CASSDGTSGGVYNEQFF.